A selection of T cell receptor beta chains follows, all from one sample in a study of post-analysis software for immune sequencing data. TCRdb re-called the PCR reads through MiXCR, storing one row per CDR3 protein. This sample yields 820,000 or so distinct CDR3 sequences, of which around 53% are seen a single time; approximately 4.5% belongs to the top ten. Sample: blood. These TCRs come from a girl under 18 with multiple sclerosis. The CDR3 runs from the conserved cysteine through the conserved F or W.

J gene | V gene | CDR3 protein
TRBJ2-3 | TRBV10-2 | CASRTRGDTQYF
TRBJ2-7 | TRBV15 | CATSRAGRGKETQYF
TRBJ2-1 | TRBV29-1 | CSVSGLGYNEQFF
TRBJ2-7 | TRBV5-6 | CASTQAGGPYEQYF
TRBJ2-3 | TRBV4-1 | CASSLLTGTSTDTQYF
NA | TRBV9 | CASSVGRGGNRPFGEQYF
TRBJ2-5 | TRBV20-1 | CSARAGGRETQYF
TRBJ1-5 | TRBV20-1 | CSAGQFNQPQHF
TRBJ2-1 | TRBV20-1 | CSARATGSGEGYNEQFF
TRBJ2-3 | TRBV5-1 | CASTYMLGSTDTQYF
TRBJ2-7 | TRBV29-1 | CSVGLGGSYEQYF
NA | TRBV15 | CATSLRQGETQYF
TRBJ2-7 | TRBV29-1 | CSVGHPYEQYF
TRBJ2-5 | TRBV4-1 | CASSQTGNQETQYF
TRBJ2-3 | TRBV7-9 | CASSLTAGQQYF
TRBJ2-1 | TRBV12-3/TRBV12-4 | CASSFSVGVAGRSYNEQFF
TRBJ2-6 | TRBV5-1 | CASSLDLAAGANVLTF
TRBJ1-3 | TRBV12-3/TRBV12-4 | CASNIAGRGHGNTIYF
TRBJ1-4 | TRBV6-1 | CASRGQANEKLFF
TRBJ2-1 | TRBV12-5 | CASGLVRLWLAGVQGSYNEQFF
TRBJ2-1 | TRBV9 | CASSVHLVGTGDNEQFF
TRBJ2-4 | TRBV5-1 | CASSPGDRVEETQYF
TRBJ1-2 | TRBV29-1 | CSVADYGYTF
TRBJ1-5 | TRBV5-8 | CASSLEEGSNSNQPQHF
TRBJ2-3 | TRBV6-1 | CASSVPSGRDTQYF
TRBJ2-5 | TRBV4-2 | CASSQEVAGGEETQYF
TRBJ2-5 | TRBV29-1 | CSVGGRRQETQYF
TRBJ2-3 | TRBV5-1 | CASSYARGWTDTQYF
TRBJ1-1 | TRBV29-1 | CSAEQGLATEAFF
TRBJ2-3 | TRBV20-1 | CSPQAFTSTDTQYF
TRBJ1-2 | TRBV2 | CASGGQGSVGYTF
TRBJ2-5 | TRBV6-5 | CASSVGGRTQYF
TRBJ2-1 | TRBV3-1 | CASRVTGKGEQFF
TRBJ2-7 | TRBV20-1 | CSAHSAATYEQYF
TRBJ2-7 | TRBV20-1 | CSAPSGAGNEQYF
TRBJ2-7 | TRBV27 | CASSLLPSYEQYF
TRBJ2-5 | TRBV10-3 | CAISGSRDQETQYF
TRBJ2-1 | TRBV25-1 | CASAPLAGAPPGIYNEQFF
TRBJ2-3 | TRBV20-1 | CSARDRLAGGIYSTDTQYF
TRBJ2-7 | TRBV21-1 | CASSTPQENCSYEQYF
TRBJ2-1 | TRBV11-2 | CASSLDRVGQGSYNEQFF
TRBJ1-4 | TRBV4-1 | CASSQDRGSVNEKLFF
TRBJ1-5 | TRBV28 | CASSLKVGTPSGSYSNQPQHF
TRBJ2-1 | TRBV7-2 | CASSTYAGTSGGAKFF
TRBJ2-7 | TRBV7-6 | CASSPTEQLHGEQYF
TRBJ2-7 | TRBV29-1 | CSVVSSSSLVYEQYF
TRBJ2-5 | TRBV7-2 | CASSPRADISYNKQYF